Listed below are T cell receptor beta chains from one sample, sequenced in a study of CD4 T cells in relation to SARS-CoV-2 and coronaviruses. TCRdb's table, derived via immunoSEQ multiplex PCR, lists solely in-frame clones and lacks some. The sample gives under 13,000 clones, about 79% of which show up once; roughly 28% is in the top ten. These TCRs are of unknown antigen specificity. The sample consisted of CD4+ T cells from PBMCs, cultured in vitro. Receptors originate from a human donor in good health. The CDR3 runs from the conserved cysteine through the conserved F or W. The order of the fields is CDR3 DNA, CDR3 protein, D gene, CDR3 length, J gene, V gene, clone size. The D gene is left open where the match is weak. Clone size is given for some rows only: seen once, a few or many times, or a class if the clone is expanded.

CDR3nt: TGTGCCAGCAGTGAAGCTAGCGGGAGATCCTACAATGAGCAGTTCTTC; CDR3aa: CASSEASGRSYNEQFF; d_gene: TRBD2; len: 16; j_gene: TRBJ2-1; v_gene: TRBV2; abundance: few
CDR3nt: TGCGCCAGCAGCCGGGGGGCGGGGGAGGACACTGAAGCTTTCTTT; CDR3aa: CASSRGAGEDTEAFF; d_gene: -; len: 15; j_gene: TRBJ1-1; v_gene: TRBV5-1; abundance: -
CDR3nt: TGCGCCAGCAGCCAAGTCAGGGGGAACCGATATAGCCGACCCTACGAGCAGTACTTC; CDR3aa: CASSQVRGNRYSRPYEQYF; d_gene: TRBD1; len: 19; j_gene: TRBJ2-7; v_gene: TRBV4-1; abundance: -
CDR3nt: TGTGCCAGCACCAGATCAGGGGCCCAAGAGACCCAGTACTTC; CDR3aa: CASTRSGAQETQYF; d_gene: -; len: 14; j_gene: TRBJ2-5; v_gene: TRBV6-5; abundance: -
CDR3nt: TGTGCCAGTAGATCCTTCGCAGGGGGCAGAGACTCACCCCTCCACTTT; CDR3aa: CASRSFAGGRDSPLHF; d_gene: TRBD1; len: 16; j_gene: TRBJ1-6; v_gene: TRBV19; abundance: -
CDR3nt: TGTGCCAGCAGCTTTGGTCAGGGGGCTAACTATGGCTACACCTTC; CDR3aa: CASSFGQGANYGYTF; d_gene: TRBD1; len: 15; j_gene: TRBJ1-2; v_gene: TRBV7-2; abundance: -
CDR3nt: TGTGCCAGCAGTCGGGGGGAAGGGTTGAATGGCTACACCTTC; CDR3aa: CASSRGEGLNGYTF; d_gene: -; len: 14; j_gene: TRBJ1-2; v_gene: TRBV6-5; abundance: -
CDR3nt: TGTGCCAGCAGCACCGGGACCTACACCGGGGAGCTGTTTTTT; CDR3aa: CASSTGTYTGELFF; d_gene: -; len: 14; j_gene: TRBJ2-2; v_gene: TRBV11-2; abundance: -
CDR3nt: TGTGCCAGCAGCTCCTACAATGAGCAGTTCTTC; CDR3aa: CASSSYNEQFF; d_gene: -; len: 11; j_gene: TRBJ2-1; v_gene: TRBV5-6; abundance: -
CDR3nt: TGTGCCAGCTGCCGCGCAGGACTGAACACTGAAGCTTTCTTT; CDR3aa: CASCRAGLNTEAFF; d_gene: -; len: 14; j_gene: TRBJ1-1; v_gene: TRBV2; abundance: -
CDR3nt: TGTGCCAGCAGCTTAGGAGGGGGGGCTAGGGGAGAGACCCAGTACTTC; CDR3aa: CASSLGGGARGETQYF; d_gene: -; len: 16; j_gene: TRBJ2-5; v_gene: TRBV11-2; abundance: -
CDR3nt: TGTGCCAGCAGTGAAGCGGGAGGGAGCTTCACAGATACGCAGTATTTT; CDR3aa: CASSEAGGSFTDTQYF; d_gene: TRBD2; len: 16; j_gene: TRBJ2-3; v_gene: TRBV6-1; abundance: -
CDR3nt: TGCAGCGCTTCTTCCTTTCTACCGAACACCGGGGAGCTGTTTTTT; CDR3aa: CSASSFLPNTGELFF; d_gene: -; len: 15; j_gene: TRBJ2-2; v_gene: TRBV29-1; abundance: -
CDR3nt: TGTGCCAGCTCCTGGGGGTCTGGGGCCAACGTCCTGACTTTC; CDR3aa: CASSWGSGANVLTF; d_gene: -; len: 14; j_gene: TRBJ2-6; v_gene: TRBV6-5; abundance: -
CDR3nt: TGCGCCAGCAGCTTGGACACACAGGGGGGGAACACTGAAGCTTTCTTT; CDR3aa: CASSLDTQGGNTEAFF; d_gene: TRBD1; len: 16; j_gene: TRBJ1-1; v_gene: TRBV5-1; abundance: -
CDR3nt: TGTGCCAGCAAGTTAATTGGGGGTAGTAAGGGCTACACCTTC; CDR3aa: CASKLIGGSKGYTF; d_gene: -; len: 14; j_gene: TRBJ1-2; v_gene: TRBV2; abundance: -
CDR3nt: TGTGCCAGCAGCTTTGGACAGGGCAATGAGCAGTTCTTC; CDR3aa: CASSFGQGNEQFF; d_gene: TRBD1; len: 13; j_gene: TRBJ2-1; v_gene: TRBV7-2; abundance: -
CDR3nt: TGTGCTAGCAGCCCCATGGGACAGTCCCAAGAGACCCAGTACTTC; CDR3aa: CASSPMGQSQETQYF; d_gene: TRBD1; len: 15; j_gene: TRBJ2-5; v_gene: TRBV7-7; abundance: -
CDR3nt: TGTGCCAGTAGTATAGGGACGACTAATTCACCCCTCCACTTT; CDR3aa: CASSIGTTNSPLHF; d_gene: -; len: 14; j_gene: TRBJ1-6; v_gene: TRBV19; abundance: few
CDR3nt: TGTGCCAGTAGTTCCATGGGCAGGGGGGCGTACAATGAGCAGTTCTTC; CDR3aa: CASSSMGRGAYNEQFF; d_gene: -; len: 16; j_gene: TRBJ2-1; v_gene: TRBV19; abundance: -
CDR3nt: TGTGCCAGCCGCCCTTCCGGGACGGGCCAGCCCCAGCATTTT; CDR3aa: CASRPSGTGQPQHF; d_gene: -; len: 14; j_gene: TRBJ1-5; v_gene: TRBV28; abundance: -
CDR3nt: TGTGCCAGCAGCGCCCTGGTGGGGGGGGATTACGAGCAGTACTTC; CDR3aa: CASSALVGGDYEQYF; d_gene: TRBD2; len: 15; j_gene: TRBJ2-7; v_gene: TRBV2; abundance: -